One T cell receptor (beta chain) is described in this entry. This specimen belongs to a study of T-cell reconstitution after alpha-beta-depleted transplantation in children. Preparation of the TCRbeta library involved a method that used unique molecular identifiers. One entry per CDR3 protein, called by TCRdb with MiXCR from the PCR reads. The repertoire holds fewer than 1 million distinct CDR3 sequences, with about 16% as singletons. Trimming took off 5 bases at V and 3 bases at J, with 17 bases between the two ends. The CDR3 spans 16 residues. The germline gives CDR1 SNHLY, CDR2 FYNNEI. This sample comprised PBMCs, mostly from graft donor cells, obtained 360 days after TCRalphabeta/CD19-depleted stem cell transplant. The receptor's source is a male patient under 18 who had a stem cell transplant for acute lymphoblastic leukemia, so the T cells may come from the graft donor. V is TRBV2 and J is TRBJ2-4, with D possibly being TRBD1 or TRBD2 (5 bases each). The CDR3 reads CASSPEARVVKNIQYF. The CDR3 nucleotides are TGTGCCAGCAGTCCGGAGGCCAGGGTCGTCAAAAACATTCAGTACTTC.